This entry describes one TCR beta chain. These data originate in a study of T cell changes during pregnancy in multiple sclerosis. V lost 5 bases and J lost 8; bases outside the gene matches: 8. CDR1 SEHNR and CDR2 FQNEAQ come from the germline V gene (reference sequence). This CDR3 contains 13 residues. Profiling relied on immunoSEQ multiplex PCR, and the TCRdb table lists in-frame clones only, not all of them. This table holds more than 55,000 clones, 80% to 95% found once. The specimen was peripheral blood, collected after pregnancy. The source of this sequence is a female donor in good health, enrolled as a control in a pregnancy study. The rearrangement links TRBV7-9 to TRBJ1-2; 7 bases align to TRBD1. The DNA for the CDR3 is TGTGCCAGCAGCCCTGGGGGACAGTGGGGCTACACCTTC. It specifies CASSPGGQWGYTF.